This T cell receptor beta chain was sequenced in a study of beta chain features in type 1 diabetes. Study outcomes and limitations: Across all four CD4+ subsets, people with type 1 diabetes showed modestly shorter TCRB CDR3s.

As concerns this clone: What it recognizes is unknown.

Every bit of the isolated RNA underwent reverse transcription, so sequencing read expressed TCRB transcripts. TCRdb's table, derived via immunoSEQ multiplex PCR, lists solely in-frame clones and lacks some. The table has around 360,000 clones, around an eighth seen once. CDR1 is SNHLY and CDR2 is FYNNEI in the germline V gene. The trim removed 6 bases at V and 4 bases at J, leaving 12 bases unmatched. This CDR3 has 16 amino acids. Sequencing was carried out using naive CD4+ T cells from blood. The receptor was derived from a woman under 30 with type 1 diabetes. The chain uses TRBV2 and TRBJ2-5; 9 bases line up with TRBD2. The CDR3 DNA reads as TGTGCCAGCAGCCTTGATCGCGGGGGGGCCAGAGAGACCCAGTACTTC. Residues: CASSLDRGGARETQYF.